The next 8 T cell receptor beta chains were all read from a single sample in a study of OX40 agonist ivuxolimab in advanced cancers. Clones were read by immunoSEQ multiplex PCR, and TCRdb kept only the in-frame ones, dropping some. The table has around 150,000 clones, 75% to 95% seen once. The specimen comprised CD4+ or CD8+ T cells sorted from blood, sampled in a trial of the OX40 agonist ivuxolimab. These receptors were taken from an adult with an advanced solid tumor such as melanoma, head and neck, liver or kidney cancer.

The genes are TRBV4-2 and TRBJ1-1, with D tentatively TRBD1 (6 bases). The V end was cut by 5 bases, the J end by 1 base, with 8 bases between. The CDR3 loop spans 13 amino acids. The germline CDR1 and CDR2 sequences are LGHNA and YNFKEQ. CDR3 nucleotide sequence: TGTGCCAGCAGCTCCAGGGGGAACACTGAAGCTTTCTTT. Amino acid sequence: CASSSRGNTEAFF.

This clone was counted only a few times. J is TRBJ1-5 and V is TRBV19; the D is unclear. Between the trimmed V and J ends, which lost 8 bases and 5 bases, there was a span of 4 bases. The germline gives CDR1 LNHDA, CDR2 SQIVND (reference sequence). The CDR3 sequence is 10 residues long. The CDR3 loop is CASHDQPQHF. The CDR3 DNA sequence: TGTGCCAGTCATGATCAGCCCCAGCATTTT.

This clone was seen once. The rearrangement joins TRBV25-1 to TRBJ2-7, with 7 bases lining up with TRBD2. Germline CDR1 is MGHDK and CDR2 is SYGVNS. Unmatched junction bases numbered 12, after V lost 3 bases and J lost 4 bases. The CDR3 runs 16 residues. CDR3 loop: CASSDSGTKIGYEQYF. The CDR3 bases are TGTGCCAGCAGTGATTCGGGGACTAAAATAGGATACGAGCAGTACTTC.

The V and J genes are TRBV6-5 and TRBJ2-2; 9 bases align to TRBD1. The CDR3 is 15 residues long. The V and J ends lost 6 bases and 4 bases, in that order; junction bases with no gene match: 6. Germline-derived CDR1 and CDR2 are MNHEY and SVGAGI. Here the CDR3 reads CASRPDRGGTGELFF. The DNA of the CDR3 is TGTGCCAGCAGGCCCGACAGGGGGGGCACCGGGGAGCTGTTTTTT.

The chain recombines TRBV7-9 with TRBJ1-1; D is ambiguous. The CDR3 covers 13 residues. The V gene lost 7 bases and the J gene lost 1 base, with 10 bases spanning the gap. Germline CDR1 is SEHNR and CDR2 is FQNEAQ (reference sequence). The CDR3: CASILLGNTEAFF. The CDR3 DNA sequence: TGTGCCAGCATCCTCCTTGGGAACACTGAAGCTTTCTTT.

The V and J genes are TRBV28 and TRBJ2-1, with 7 bases aligning to TRBD1. J gave up 0 bases and V 8 bases, and 7 bases lay outside the gene matches. The CDR3 runs 15 residues. The germline gives CDR1 MDHEN, CDR2 SYDVKM. In DNA form, the CDR3 reads TGTGCCAGCGTCCCAGGGGGTAGCTCCTACAATGAGCAGTTCTTC. It translates to CASVPGGSSYNEQFF. The full variable domain, in which reference TRBV28 and TRBJ2-1 provide the parts outside the CDR3, is DVKVTQSSRYLVKRTGEKVFLECVQDMDHENMFWYRQDPGLGLRLIYFSYDVKMKEKGDIPEGYSVSREKKERFSLILESASTNQTSMYLCASVPGGSSYNEQFFGPGTRLTVL.

The chain combines TRBV6-5 with TRBJ2-7, with 8 bases matching TRBD1. V lost 6 bases, J lost 2 bases, and 9 bases stayed unmatched. Per germline, CDR1 MNHEY and CDR2 SVGAGI. The CDR3 totals 15 residues. CDR3 region: CASSETGVMAYEQYF. CDR3 bases: TGTGCCAGCAGCGAGACAGGGGTTATGGCCTACGAGCAGTACTTC.

The gene calls are TRBV5-4 and TRBJ2-2; a possible D gene is TRBD2 (6 bases). Trimming left V 4 bases short and J 4 bases short, with 20 bases between. The CDR3 totals 17 residues. Germline V CDR1 and CDR2: SGHNT, YYREEE (reference sequence). The CDR3 nucleotides are TGTGCCAGCAGCGCGGCCCCCCGGAGGGTGGGCACCGGGGAGCTGTTTTTT. This gives the protein CASSAAPRRVGTGELFF.